These 18 T cell receptor beta chains share one sample of origin, sequenced in a study of breast tumors, draining lymph nodes, adjacent tissues. Breast cancer patients provided tissue from their axillary draining lymph nodes. TCRdb passed the multiplex PCR reads through MiXCR, listing each CDR3 protein once. The sample has a few hundred thousand distinct CDR3 sequences; 30% to 35% are singletons. The specimen sequenced was axillary lymph node tissue. Source of these receptors: a female donor with breast cancer. Some clones in this sample may be carry-over from other donors' samples.

As to this clonotype: This may be a read error, as it is one base from a much larger clone. This rearrangement joins TRBV15 to TRBJ1-1, with D perhaps matching TRBD1 (6 bases). Looked up from germline, CDR1 is LNHNV and CDR2 is YYDKDF (reference sequence). The CDR3 is 14 amino acids. The DNA of the CDR3 is TGTGCCACCAGCAGAGATTTAGGGGACACTGAAGTTTTCTTT. As protein: CATSRDLGDTEVFF.

This chain links TRBV11-2 with TRBJ2-3, with D possibly matching TRBD1 (6 bases). This CDR3 contains 15 residues. V lost 1 base to trimming and J lost 6 bases, with 14 bases between them. The germline gives CDR1 SGHAT, CDR2 FQNNGV. Here the CDR3 reads CASSLADGRGDTQYF. CDR3 in DNA: TGTGCCAGCAGCTTAGCTGACGGTAGGGGGGATACGCAGTATTTT.

The J gene is TRBJ2-3, the V gene TRBV29-1; no clear D gene. In germline, CDR1 is SQVTM, CDR2 ANQGSEA. The CDR3 spans 14 residues. The germline V and J ends were trimmed by 5 bases and 3 bases, with 15 bases remaining between them. The CDR3 sequence is CSVRTTLMTDTQYF. The CDR3 DNA sequence: TGCAGCGTTAGAACCACCCTCATGACAGATACGCAGTATTTT.

At least ten counts were recorded for this clonotype. The chain uses TRBV4-1 and TRBJ2-7, with TRBD1 matching over 10 bases. The V gene end was trimmed by 1 base and the J gene end by 0 bases; junction bases not matched to a gene: 6. Per germline, CDR1 MGHRA and CDR2 YSYEKL. The CDR3 covers 17 residues. Written as DNA, the CDR3 is TGCGCCAGCAGCCAAGTCAGGGGACAGGGGAGCTCCTACGAGCAGTACTTC. Encoded protein: CASSQVRGQGSSYEQYF.

A few counts support this clonotype. Given a much more abundant clone one base away, this may be a read error. The chain joins TRBV20-1 to TRBJ2-5; 7 bases fit TRBD1. The CDR3 totals 14 residues. The germline gives CDR1 DFQATT, CDR2 SNEGSKA (reference sequence). With V trimmed by 2 bases and J by 11 bases, 14 bases remained unmatched. The CDR3 DNA follows: TGCAGTGCTAGAACTCCGGGACAGCTCAATGAGCAGTACTTC. Translation gives CSARTPGQLNEQYF.

As to this clonotype: One base away lies a much larger clone, so this may be a sequencing read error. The rearrangement joins TRBV6-6 to TRBJ1-5; TRBD1 aligns across 9 bases. Germline V gene data show CDR1 as MNHNY and CDR2 as SVGAGI (reference sequence). This CDR3 region has 15 residues. The ends lost 8 bases at V and 3 bases at J; junction bases unmatched: 8. The CDR3 coding sequence is TGTGCCAGCTGTCCCGGGACAGGGCCCAATCAGCCCCAGCATTTT. Residues: CASCPGTGPNQPQHF.

The V call is TRBV12-3 or TRBV12-4, the J call TRBJ1-6; tentatively, D is TRBD1 (5 bases). This CDR3 is built from 11 residues. Trimming shortened V by 4 bases and J by 13 bases, and 8 bases separated the two germline ends. The CDR3 sequence: CASSSGGPLHF. The DNA for the CDR3 is TGTGCCAGCAGTTCTGGGGGGCCCCTCCACTTT.

This clonotype was seen more than once but under ten times. The V call is TRBV9, the J call TRBJ1-1; D unresolved. Trimming pared 2 bases from V and 5 bases from J, leaving 10 bases between. The germline CDR1 and CDR2 sequences are SGDLS and YYNGEE. The CDR3 is 13 amino acids. This chain's CDR3 is CASSVAEMTEAFF. DNA for the CDR3: TGTGCCAGCAGCGTGGCGGAGATGACTGAAGCTTTCTTT.

The V gene is TRBV2, the J gene TRBJ1-5, with 10 bases fitting TRBD1. Per germline, CDR1 SNHLY and CDR2 FYNNEI. This CDR3 comprises 15 residues. V dropped 6 bases and J dropped 5; count of bases not matched to a gene: 7. The CDR3 loop is CASRKGTGVDQPQHF. The CDR3 DNA sequence: TGTGCCAGCAGAAAAGGGACAGGGGTGGATCAGCCCCAGCATTTT.

This clonotype was seen only a few times. A much larger clone differs from this one at a single base, so this may be a read error. The chain joins TRBV7-3 to TRBJ2-5; TRBD2 agrees at 8 bases. The CDR3 is 15 amino acids. Germline V gives CDR1 SGHTA, CDR2 FQGTGA. The CDR3 protein is CASSALGLAGETQHF. Written as DNA, the CDR3 is TGTGCCAGCAGCGCCCTTGGACTAGCCGGGGAGACCCAGCACTTC.

As concerns this clonotype: A much more abundant neighbour one base away suggests this may be a read error. The chain recombines TRBV7-9 with TRBJ2-2; tentatively, D is TRBD1 (6 bases). Per the germline V gene, CDR1 is SEHNR and CDR2 is FQNEAQ (reference sequence). The CDR3 has 16 residues. Trimming left V 5 bases short and J 2 bases short, with 15 bases between. CDR3 in amino acids: CASSLGQTGNTGELFF. The CDR3 DNA follows: TGTGCCAGCAGCCTAGGACAGACCGGAAACACCGGGGAGCTGTTTTTT.

This clonotype was counted at least ten times. V gene TRBV5-1 combines with J gene TRBJ2-6; TRBD2 matches 8 bases. CDR1 is SGHRS, CDR2 YFSETQ, per germline. The V segment lost 10 bases and the J segment 0 bases; nucleotides outside the gene matches: 12. The CDR3 has 17 amino acids. As DNA, the CDR3 is TGCGCCCTAATGGGGCTAGCGGGCCTCTCTGGGGCCAACGTCCTGACTTTC. Protein: CALMGLAGLSGANVLTF.

This clonotype showed up many times. The chain has TRBV2 and TRBJ2-1; 11 nucleotides match TRBD2. Germline CDR1 is SNHLY and CDR2 is FYNNEI. This CDR3 is 14 amino acids long. With V trimmed by 8 bases and J by 9 bases, 9 bases remained unmatched. The CDR3 is CASLTSGAFFEQFF. CDR3 in DNA: TGTGCCAGCCTGACTAGCGGGGCATTCTTTGAGCAGTTCTTC.

This clonotype was counted a single time. This chain joins TRBV15 and TRBJ2-7, with D unresolved. This CDR3 is 16 amino acids long. V lost 2 bases and J 0 bases, leaving 14 bases between the germline ends. Germline CDR1 and CDR2: LNHNV and YYDKDF (reference sequence). The CDR3 sequence: CATSRPSRSSSYEQYF. The CDR3 nucleotides are TGTGCCACCAGCAGACCCTCACGGTCAAGCTCCTACGAGCAGTACTTC. Combining the CDR3 with reference TRBV15 and TRBJ2-7 gives the whole variable domain DAMVIQNPRYQVTQFGKPVTLSCSQTLNHNVMYWYQQKSSQAPKLLFHYYDKDFNNEADTPDNFQSRRPNTSFCFLDIRSPGLGDTAMYLCATSRPSRSSSYEQYFGPGTRLTVT.

This clonotype showed up just a few times. The chain links TRBV11-2 to TRBJ1-6; D might be TRBD1 (6 bases). Trimming removed 1 base from V and 7 bases from J, with 11 bases in between. Per germline, CDR1 SGHAT and CDR2 FQNNGV. CDR3 length: 15 residues. CDR3 DNA: TGTGCCAGCAGCTTAGGTCGGGGGGCGAATTCACCCCTCCACTTT. Protein sequence: CASSLGRGANSPLHF.

J is TRBJ1-6 and V is TRBV9; 7 bases fit TRBD1. CDR1 and CDR2 from the germline V gene are SGDLS and YYNGEE. The V and J ends lost 0 bases and 5 bases, in that order; junction bases with no gene match: 11. This CDR3 has 18 amino acids. CDR3 bases: TGTGCCAGCAGCGTAGCTCCAGGGGGGGGGCTCGATAATTCACCCCTCCACTTT. Its protein is CASSVAPGGGLDNSPLHF.

The chain combines TRBV7-2 with TRBJ2-5, with 9 nucleotides matching TRBD2. The ends lost 5 bases at V and 5 bases at J; junction bases unmatched: 6. CDR3 length equals 14 residues. Germline V gives CDR1 SGHTA, CDR2 FQGNSA. CDR3 in DNA: TGTGCCAGCAGCCCCGCGGGGGGGCCGGAGACCCAGTACTTC. This encodes CASSPAGGPETQYF.

In its sample, this clonotype was seen many times. CDR3 region: CASSFRQGLEQFF. In DNA form, the CDR3 reads TGTGCCAGCAGCTTTAGGCAGGGGCTTGAGCAGTTCTTC. The genes are TRBV11-2 and TRBJ2-1; the D gene is possibly TRBD1 (6 bases). In germline, CDR1 is SGHAT, CDR2 FQNNGV. The CDR3 is made up of 13 amino acids. The ends were cut back, 3 bases at V and 9 bases at J, with 12 bases in the middle.